Listed below are T cell receptor beta chains from one sample, sequenced in a study of response to subunit inactivated influenza vaccine. One entry per CDR3 protein, called by TCRdb with MiXCR from the RT-PCR reads. The sample consists of 490,000 or so distinct CDR3 sequences, 7.5% to 8.5% of them appearing once. The sequences come from PBMCs from blood, collected roughly 24 months after vaccination. These receptors originate from a man in his fifties or sixties who received an inactivated influenza vaccine. The CDR3 runs from the conserved cysteine through the conserved F or W. A D gene is named only where the DNA matches it firmly. Clone size is stated in some rows and not others, as once, few, many or a class when expanded.

j_call clone_size v_call d_call cdr3_nt cdr3_aa
TRBJ2-1 many TRBV4-2 TRBD2 TGTGCCAGCAGCCAAGAACCTAGCGGCTTATACAATGAGCAGTTCTTC CASSQEPSGLYNEQFF
TRBJ1-2 - TRBV27 TRBD1 TGTGCCAGCAGTTTATCCCCGGACAGGGCCGATGGCTACACCTTC CASSLSPDRADGYTF
TRBJ2-5 few TRBV18 - TGTGCCAGCTCACCAGGGGCAAAAGAGACCCAGTACTTC CASSPGAKETQYF
TRBJ1-1 - TRBV4-3 - TGCGCCAGCAGCCTAAGGGCGAACACTGAAGCTTTCTTT CASSLRANTEAFF
TRBJ2-5 few TRBV20-1 - TGCAGTGCTAGAGATCCCCGGGAGATCCTAGAGACCCAGTACTTC CSARDPREILETQYF
TRBJ2-7 many TRBV20-1 TRBD1 TGCAGTGCTGGTAGACAGGGGGTTTCCTACGAGCAGTACTTC CSAGRQGVSYEQYF
TRBJ2-5 many TRBV6-2/TRBV6-3 - TGTGCCAGCAGTTCCCCTCCACTCGGCGTAGAGACCCAGTACTTC CASSSPPLGVETQYF
TRBJ2-3 few TRBV3-1 TRBD2 TGTGCCAGCAGCCGCCTTGGTAGCGGGGGGCCCAATACGCAGTATTTT CASSRLGSGGPNTQYF
TRBJ2-2 many TRBV7-9 TRBD2 TGTGCCAGCAGCTTCGTCCTAGCGGATGCCGGGGAGCTGTTTTTT CASSFVLADAGELFF
TRBJ2-6 many TRBV3-1 TRBD2 TGTGCCAGCAGCCAAAGACTAGCGGGGGGGTCTGGGGCCAACGTCCTGACTTTC CASSQRLAGGSGANVLTF
TRBJ1-2 many TRBV20-1 - TGCAGTGCTAGTGGTTACAACTATGGCTACACCTTC CSASGYNYGYTF
TRBJ2-6 many TRBV7-6 - TGTGCCAGCAGCTTAGAAGGGAGTTCCATCGGGGCCAACGTCCTGACTTTC CASSLEGSSIGANVLTF
TRBJ2-3 many TRBV9 - TGTGCCAGCAGCGTAGCTGCCTATGTCACAGATACGCAGTATTTT CASSVAAYVTDTQYF
TRBJ1-5 few TRBV28 - TGTGCCAGCAGTTTGCTGGGAGGTCAGCCCCAGCATTTT CASSLLGGQPQHF
TRBJ1-3 many TRBV21-1 - TGTGCCAGCAGCAAACAAGGGATTAAGGGGTGCTCTGGAAACACCATATATTTT CASSKQGIKGCSGNTIYF
TRBJ2-2 - TRBV7-8 TRBD2 TGTGCCAGCAGCCGCGGACTAGCGGGAGTTACCGGGGAGCTGTTTTTT CASSRGLAGVTGELFF
TRBJ2-3 few TRBV6-1 TRBD2 TGTGCCAGCAGCGCCGGGACTAGCGGGAGCGGCACAGATACGCAGTATTTT CASSAGTSGSGTDTQYF
TRBJ2-7 many TRBV6-1 TRBD1 TGTGCCAGCAGGCCGGGACAGGGAACCTACGAGCAGTACTTC CASRPGQGTYEQYF
TRBJ2-3 - TRBV29-1 - TGCAGCGTTGAGTCCGGGAGCACAGATACGCAGTATTTT CSVESGSTDTQYF
TRBJ2-1 - TRBV3-1 TRBD2 TGTGCCAGCAGCTTAACTAGCGCGATTTACAATGAGCAGTTCTTC CASSLTSAIYNEQFF
TRBJ2-1 few TRBV7-8 TRBD2 TGTGCCAGCAGCTCCCCCCGGGGGGAGGCGTACAATGAGCAGTTCTTC CASSSPRGEAYNEQFF
TRBJ2-7 many TRBV20-1 - TGCAGTGCTAGAGATTGGTCGACTATAGGGGAGCAGTACTTC CSARDWSTIGEQYF
TRBJ2-4 few TRBV4-3 - TGCGCCAGCAGCCAAGATGGGCAGGGCAAAAACATTCAGTACTTC CASSQDGQGKNIQYF
TRBJ1-1 few TRBV5-6 TRBD1 TGTGCCAGCAGTAAACCGGGACAGGGGTATACTGAAGCTTTCTTT CASSKPGQGYTEAFF
TRBJ2-1 - TRBV21-1 - TGTGCCAGCAGCAAAGCTCCTGATAGCGGGAGGGCTTACAATGAGCAGTTCTTC CASSKAPDSGRAYNEQFF
TRBJ2-5 - TRBV2 TRBD1 TGTGCCAGCACCACAGGGGGCGGCGGGGAGACCCAGTACTTC CASTTGGGGETQYF
TRBJ2-3 - TRBV15 - TGTGCCACCAGCATTGGAATAACAAGCACAGATACGCAGTATTTT CATSIGITSTDTQYF
TRBJ1-5 many TRBV20-1 - TGCAGTGCTAGCGACGAGAGGAGTAGCAATCAGCCCCAGCATTTT CSASDERSSNQPQHF
TRBJ2-1 - TRBV20-1 - TGCAGTGGAACGCGGGATCTGAGTAATGAGCAGTTCTTC CSGTRDLSNEQFF
TRBJ2-7 many TRBV7-9 - TGTGCCAGCAGCACCCAAGCAGACCGAGAGTACTTC CASSTQADREYF
TRBJ2-1 many TRBV12-3/TRBV12-4 - TGTGCCATCATGGACAGCATCTACAATGAGCAGTTCTTC CAIMDSIYNEQFF